This T cell receptor (beta chain) was sequenced for a study of T cells in localized non-small cell lung cancer (dated by TCRdb to the early 2020s). In terms of the full investigation: The study analyzed T cell repertoires of 200 to 250 early-stage NSCLC patients, comparing tumors and uninvolved tumor-adjacent lungs. The cohort consisted of approximately 240 treatment-naive NSCLC patients whose localized lung tumors had been resected. Of the NSCLC patients, fewer than 150 were male and approximately 100 were female, and the mean age was approximately 64 years.

At diagnosis, tumor, uninvolved tumor-adjacent lung and peripheral blood were collected and then preserved as a mix of FFPE and fresh-frozen material. For TCR repertoire profiling, blood samples were analyzed as peripheral blood mononuclear cells. This clone was found a few times. What antigen it recognizes has not been identified. No much larger clone exists at a distance of one base, and base qualities are not known. The immunoSEQ Assay was used to sequence TCR beta CDR3 regions from DNA. The source study handled its data this way. T cell density was computed as TCR beta template counts normalized to usable DNA estimated by amplifying housekeeping genes. Using the preseqR package, richness was estimated by extrapolating to 120,000 templates for tissue samples and 400,000 templates for PBMC samples. Clonality was calculated as one minus Pielou's evenness. Tissue-enriched TCRs were identified through differential abundance testing performed on productive amino-acid clonotypes, with a minimum total count of 5 and an alpha of 0.1. Repertoire overlap between compartments was quantified with the Jaccard Index and Morisita Overlap Index. GLIPH clustered TCR beta CDR3s with public tetramer-defined viral CDR3s; viral motifs required at least three viral sequences plus V-gene enrichment. TCRdb limited this immuneACCESS table to in-frame rearrangements with V and J called. A share of clones is missing; checked studies link under half to unresolved V genes, and the rest is unexplained. V and J calls and clone size follow that table, whereas D and trimming were derived from the DNA. The sample table records under 150,000 clones; approximately 88% of these occur just once. The top ten clones comprise around 1.5% of the sample.

The CDR1 and CDR2 encoded by the germline V gene are SNHLY and FYNNEI. The junction carries 6 bases between V and J, which are trimmed by 6 bases and 3 bases respectively. Including cysteine and phenylalanine, the CDR3 has 12 amino acids. Only the CDR3 region is kept as DNA, spanning 36 bases read in frame from base 1. What the research found in general, with its limitations: Uninvolved tumor-adjacent lung showed the highest T cell clonality, higher than tumor, which suggests more focused antigenic responses in the adjacent lung. Higher T cell density in blood was associated with longer overall survival, whereas higher clonality in adjacent lung was associated with shorter survival. Because multi-region tumor sequencing was not performed, intratumor heterogeneity could not be ruled out. Since the design was exploratory, TCR variables were selected using unadjusted p-values with no false-discovery rate correction. Of the top 100 tumor clones, a median of 57 were detected in paired uninvolved adjacent lung; over 25 were also among that lung's top 100.

The specimen was peripheral blood, collected before any cancer treatment. This clonotype was sampled from a female donor older than 55 with stage I lung adenocarcinoma. Recombination joined TRBV2 with TRBJ1-5; the D gene identity is not certain. The CDR3 protein: CASRRVNQPQHF. The bases read TGTGCCAGCAGGCGAGTCAATCAGCCCCAGCATTTT.